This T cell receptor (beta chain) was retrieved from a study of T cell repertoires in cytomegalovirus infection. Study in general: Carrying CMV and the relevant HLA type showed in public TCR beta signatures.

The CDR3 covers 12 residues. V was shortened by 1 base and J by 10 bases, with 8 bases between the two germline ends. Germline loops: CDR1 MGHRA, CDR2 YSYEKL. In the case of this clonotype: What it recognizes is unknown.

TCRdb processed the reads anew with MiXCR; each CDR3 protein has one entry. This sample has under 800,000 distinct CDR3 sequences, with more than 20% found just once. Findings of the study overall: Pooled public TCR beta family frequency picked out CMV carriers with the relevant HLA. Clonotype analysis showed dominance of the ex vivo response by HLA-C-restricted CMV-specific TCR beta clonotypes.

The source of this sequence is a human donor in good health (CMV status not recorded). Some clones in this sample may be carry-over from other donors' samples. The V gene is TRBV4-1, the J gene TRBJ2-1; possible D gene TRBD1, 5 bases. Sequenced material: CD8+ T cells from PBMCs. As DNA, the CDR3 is TGCGCCAGCAGCCAAGCTAACAGGGAGCAGTTCTTC. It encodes CASSQANREQFF.